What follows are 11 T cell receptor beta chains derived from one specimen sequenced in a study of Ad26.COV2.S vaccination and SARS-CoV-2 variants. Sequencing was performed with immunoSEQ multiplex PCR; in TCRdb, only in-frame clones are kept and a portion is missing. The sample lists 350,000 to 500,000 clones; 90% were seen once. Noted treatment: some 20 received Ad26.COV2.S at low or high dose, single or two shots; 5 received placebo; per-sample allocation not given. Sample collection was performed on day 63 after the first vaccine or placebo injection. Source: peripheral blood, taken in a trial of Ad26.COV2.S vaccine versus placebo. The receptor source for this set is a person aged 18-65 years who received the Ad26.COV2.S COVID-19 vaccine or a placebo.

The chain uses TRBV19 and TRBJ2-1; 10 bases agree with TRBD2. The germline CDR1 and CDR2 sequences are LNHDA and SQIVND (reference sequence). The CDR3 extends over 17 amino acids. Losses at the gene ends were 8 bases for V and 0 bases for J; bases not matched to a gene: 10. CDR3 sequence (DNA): TGTGCCAGTCGCCTAGCGGGAGACCCCAGCTCCTACAATGAGCAGTTCTTC. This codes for CASRLAGDPSSYNEQFF. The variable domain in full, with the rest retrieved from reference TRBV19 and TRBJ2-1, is DGGITQSPKYLFRKEGQNVTLSCEQNLNHDAMYWYRQDPGQGLRLIYYSQIVNDFQKGDIAEGYSVSREKKESFPLTVTSAQKNPTAFYLCASRLAGDPSSYNEQFFGPGTRLTVL.

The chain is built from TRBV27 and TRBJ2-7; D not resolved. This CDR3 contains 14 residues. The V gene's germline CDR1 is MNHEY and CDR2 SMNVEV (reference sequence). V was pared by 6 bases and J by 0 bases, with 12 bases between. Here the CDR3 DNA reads TGTGCCAGCAGCATAGGTGGTGGCTCCTACGAGCAGTACTTC. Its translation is CASSIGGGSYEQYF.

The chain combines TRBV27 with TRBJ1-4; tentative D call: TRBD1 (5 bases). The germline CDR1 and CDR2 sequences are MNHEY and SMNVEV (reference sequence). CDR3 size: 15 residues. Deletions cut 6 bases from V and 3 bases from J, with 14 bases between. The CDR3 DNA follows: TGTGCCAGCAGGGTAGGTCGGGACCCTAATGAAAAACTGTTTTTT. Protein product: CASRVGRDPNEKLFF.

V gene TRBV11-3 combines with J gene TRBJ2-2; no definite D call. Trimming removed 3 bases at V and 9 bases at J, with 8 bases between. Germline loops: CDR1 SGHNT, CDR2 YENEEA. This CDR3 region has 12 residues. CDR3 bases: TGTGCCAGCAGCTTCCAGAATCGGGAGCTGTTTTTT. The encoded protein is CASSFQNRELFF.

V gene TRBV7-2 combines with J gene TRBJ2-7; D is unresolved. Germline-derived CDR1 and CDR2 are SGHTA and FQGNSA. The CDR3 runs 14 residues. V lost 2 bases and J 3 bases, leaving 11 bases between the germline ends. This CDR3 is CASSLIGTVYEQYF. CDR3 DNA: TGTGCCAGCAGCTTAATAGGTACAGTCTACGAGCAGTACTTC.

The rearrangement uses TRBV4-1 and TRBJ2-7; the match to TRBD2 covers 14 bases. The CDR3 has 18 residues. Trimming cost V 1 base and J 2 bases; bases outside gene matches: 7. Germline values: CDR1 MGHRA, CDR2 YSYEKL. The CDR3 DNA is TGCGCCAGCAGCCAAGCCGGGACTAGCGGGAGTCAACCCTACGAGCAGTACTTC. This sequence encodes CASSQAGTSGSQPYEQYF.

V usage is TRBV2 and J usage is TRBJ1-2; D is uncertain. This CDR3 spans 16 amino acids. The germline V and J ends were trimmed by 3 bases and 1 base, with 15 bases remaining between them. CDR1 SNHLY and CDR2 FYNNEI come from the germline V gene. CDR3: CASSDWAGDINYGYTF. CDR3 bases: TGTGCCAGCAGTGATTGGGCAGGAGACATTAACTATGGCTACACCTTC.

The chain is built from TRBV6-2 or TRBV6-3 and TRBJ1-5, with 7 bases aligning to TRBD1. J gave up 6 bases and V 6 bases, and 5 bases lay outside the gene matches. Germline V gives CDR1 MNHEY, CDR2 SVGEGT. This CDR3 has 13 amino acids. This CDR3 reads CASSDRVVQPQHF. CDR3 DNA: TGTGCCAGCAGCGACAGGGTTGTTCAGCCCCAGCATTTT.

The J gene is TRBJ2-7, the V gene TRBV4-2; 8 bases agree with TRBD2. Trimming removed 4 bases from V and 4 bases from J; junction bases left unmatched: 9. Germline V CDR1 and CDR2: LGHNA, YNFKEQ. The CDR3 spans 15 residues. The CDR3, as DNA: TGTGCCAGCAGCCCGAAGCGGGAGAGTCAATACGAGCAGTACTTC. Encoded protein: CASSPKRESQYEQYF.

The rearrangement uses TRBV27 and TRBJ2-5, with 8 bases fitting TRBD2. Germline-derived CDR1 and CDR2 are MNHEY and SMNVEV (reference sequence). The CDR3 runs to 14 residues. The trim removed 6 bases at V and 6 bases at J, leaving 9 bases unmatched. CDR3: CASRWREEVKTQYF. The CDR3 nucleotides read TGTGCCAGCAGATGGCGGGAGGAGGTAAAGACCCAGTACTTC.

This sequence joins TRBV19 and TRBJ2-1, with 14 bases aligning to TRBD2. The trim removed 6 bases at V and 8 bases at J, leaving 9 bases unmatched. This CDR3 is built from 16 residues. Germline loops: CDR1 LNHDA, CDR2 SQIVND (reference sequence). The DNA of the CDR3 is TGTGCCAGTAGAGGACTAGCGGGAGGTAGTCGTGATGAGCAGTTCTTC. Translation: CASRGLAGGSRDEQFF. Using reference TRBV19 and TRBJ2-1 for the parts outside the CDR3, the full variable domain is DGGITQSPKYLFRKEGQNVTLSCEQNLNHDAMYWYRQDPGQGLRLIYYSQIVNDFQKGDIAEGYSVSREKKESFPLTVTSAQKNPTAFYLCASRGLAGGSRDEQFFGPGTRLTVL.